Following are 21 T cell receptor beta chains from one sample sequenced in a study of low-dose radiotherapy and immunotherapy resistance in tumors. Described time point: before trial treatment. Gene-specific TRAV and TRBV primers were used for first-strand cDNA, covering alpha and beta chains. A roughly 21-cycle PCR with a constant-region primer and V-primer adapter amplified TCRs. TCRdb reprocessed the reads with MiXCR, giving one entry per CDR3 protein. The profile covers tens of thousands of distinct CDR3 sequences, with 18% appearing a single time and 2.8% taken by the ten largest. This sample comprised PBMCs, obtained before treatment. All receptors come from a male donor with prostate cancer.

This clonotype was counted ten times or more. This chain joins TRBV11-1 and TRBJ2-3; D is ambiguous. This CDR3 has 13 residues. V was cut by 6 bases and J by 3 bases, with 10 bases left in between. Germline V gene sequence: CDR1 SGHAT, CDR2 FQDESV (reference sequence). The CDR3 bases are TGTGCCAGCAGGACGCCGCCTACAGATACGCAGTATTTT. Translated, it gives CASRTPPTDTQYF. The complete variable domain, with remaining parts taken from reference TRBV11-1 and TRBJ2-3, reads EAEVAQSPRYKITEKSQAVAFWCDPISGHATLYWYRQILGQGPELLVQFQDESVVDDSQLPKDRFSAERLKGVDSTLKIQPAELGDSAMYLCASRTPPTDTQYFGPGTRLTVL.

This clonotype came up many times. This chain links TRBV7-9 with TRBJ2-2, with D unclear. The CDR3 has 12 amino acids. In germline, CDR1 is SEHNR, CDR2 FQNEAQ (reference sequence). V lost 3 bases, J lost 7 bases, and 6 bases lay in between. CDR3 sequence (DNA): TGTGCCAGCAGCTTCCGATTCGGGGAGCTGTTTTTT. It specifies CASSFRFGELFF.

This chain's CDR3 is CASSQEGANEKLFF. The CDR3 bases are TGTGCCAGCAGTCAAGAGGGGGCTAATGAAAAACTGTTTTTT. The chain joins TRBV13 to TRBJ1-4; a possible D gene is TRBD1 (6 bases). Trimming left V 6 bases short and J 3 bases short, with 11 bases between. There are 14 residues in the CDR3. CDR1 is PRHDT, CDR2 FYEKMQ, per germline (reference sequence).

Many counts were recorded for this clonotype. The chain recombines TRBV7-9 with TRBJ2-4; D is unresolved. Germline V gene data show CDR1 as SEHNR and CDR2 as FQNEAQ (reference sequence). With 0 bases removed from V and 5 bases from J, the gap between germline ends came to 2 bases. This CDR3 spans 12 amino acids. CDR3 coding DNA: TGTGCCAGCAGCTTAGCTGAAAACATTCAGTACTTC. It encodes CASSLAENIQYF.

The chain recombines TRBV19 with TRBJ2-4; 7 nucleotides match TRBD2. The CDR3 has 17 residues. Germline CDR1 is LNHDA and CDR2 is SQIVND (reference sequence). Unmatched junction bases numbered 9, after V lost 4 bases and J lost 0 bases. The DNA for the CDR3 is TGTGCCAGTAGTACGCCCTTGCGGGGGAGAGCCAAAAACATTCAGTACTTC. This gives the protein CASSTPLRGRAKNIQYF.

This clonotype was seen a few times. The chain has TRBV4-1 and TRBJ1-2, with no clear D. Looked up from germline, CDR1 is MGHRA and CDR2 is YSYEKL. The CDR3 is 15 amino acids. Trimming left V 4 bases short and J 4 bases short, with 16 bases between. CDR3 sequence: CASSPQPDVGYGYTF. The DNA for the CDR3 is TGCGCCAGCAGCCCTCAACCCGACGTGGGCTATGGCTACACCTTC.

Regarding this clonotype: With a much larger clone just one base away, this may be a read error. The chain combines TRBV7-2 with TRBJ2-7, with 10 bases matching TRBD2. The V segment lost 4 bases and the J segment 7 bases; nucleotides outside the gene matches: 13. Germline CDR1 SGHTA, CDR2 FQGNSA. CDR3 length equals 16 residues. The CDR3 here is CASSYWGLATDNEQYF. As DNA, the CDR3 is TGTGCCAGCAGCTATTGGGGACTAGCGACTGACAATGAGCAGTACTTC.

This clonotype was counted ten times or more. The gene calls are TRBV3-1 and TRBJ2-3, with 7 bases identical to TRBD2. V was pared by 2 bases and J by 2 bases, with 13 bases of the junction left unmatched. Germline V CDR1 and CDR2: LGHDT, YNNKEL (reference sequence). The CDR3 loop spans 18 amino acids. The CDR3 region is CASSQNPVGGGVTDTQYF. CDR3 nucleotide sequence: TGTGCCAGCAGCCAAAACCCGGTCGGCGGGGGAGTCACAGATACGCAGTATTTT.

On this clonotype itself: Sequence at one end of the junction differs from germline and may be a read error. The chain couples TRBV9 to TRBJ1-6; D call uncertain. Germline-derived CDR1 and CDR2 are SGDLS and YYNGEE. There are 14 residues in the CDR3. This chain's CDR3 is CASKDEQNNSPLRF. The CDR3 nucleotides read TGTGCCAGTAAGGACGAACAGAACAATTCACCCCTCCGCTTT.

Ten or more counts support this clonotype. This chain uses TRBV7-2 with TRBJ1-1, with D uncertain. Germline lookup yields CDR1 SGHTA and CDR2 FQGNSA. The CDR3 consists of 13 residues. The V end lost 4 bases, the J end lost 4 bases, and 10 bases lay between the germline ends. CDR3 protein: CASSYGRGTEAFF. The CDR3 bases are TGTGCCAGCAGCTACGGGCGCGGCACTGAAGCTTTCTTT.

This clonotype was counted many times. The rearrangement joins TRBV7-8 to TRBJ2-7; D call uncertain. V was clipped by 4 bases and J by 4 bases, with 5 bases between them. The CDR3 covers 11 residues. CDR1 and CDR2 from the germline V gene are SGHVS and FQNEAQ. The chain's CDR3 is CASSSKYEQYF. DNA for the CDR3: TGTGCCAGCAGCTCCAAGTACGAGCAGTACTTC. Based on the CDR3 plus reference TRBV7-8 and TRBJ2-7, the full variable domain is GAGVSQSPRYKVAKRGQDVALRCDPISGHVSLFWYQQALGQGPEFLTYFQNEAQLDKSGLPSDRFFAERPEGSVSTLKIQRTQQEDSAVYLCASSSKYEQYFGPGTRLTVT.

Points on this clonotype: A far larger clone is one nucleotide away, so this likely arose from a read error. V usage is TRBV6-6 and J usage is TRBJ2-7; 11 positions agree with TRBD2. The CDR3 loop spans 21 amino acids. V was pared by 0 bases and J by 7 bases, with 23 bases of the junction left unmatched. Germline CDR1 and CDR2: MNHNY and SVGAGI (reference sequence). CDR3 nucleotides: TGTGCCAGCAGTTACTCTCCCATGGCTAGCGGGGGGCGGAGCTCCTACAATGAGCAGTACTTC. Encoded protein: CASSYSPMASGGRSSYNEQYF.

The sample holds many counts of this clonotype. J is TRBJ1-1 and V is TRBV19; D possibly corresponds to TRBD1 (5 bases). Germline lookup yields CDR1 LNHDA and CDR2 SQIVND (reference sequence). CDR3 length: 13 residues. Trimming removed 5 bases from V and 4 bases from J, with 11 bases in between. CDR3 residues: CASSAGGSTEAFF. For the CDR3, the DNA is TGTGCCAGTAGTGCCGGGGGTAGCACTGAAGCTTTCTTT.

This clonotype was observed at least ten times. The chain employs TRBV7-2 and TRBJ2-3, with a possible D match to TRBD1 (5 bases). V was pared by 3 bases and J by 6 bases, with 13 bases between. This CDR3 contains 14 residues. Germline V gene sequence: CDR1 SGHTA, CDR2 FQGNSA. The CDR3 sequence is CASSLGRASDTQYF. The CDR3 DNA is TGTGCCAGCAGCTTGGGCAGGGCCTCCGATACGCAGTATTTT.

This clonotype was counted many times. The gene calls are TRBV11-2 and TRBJ1-2, with 10 bases aligning to TRBD1. With V trimmed by 5 bases and J by 8 bases, 11 bases remained unmatched. CDR1 and CDR2 (germline): SGHAT, FQNNGV. This CDR3 is 15 amino acids long. The CDR3 DNA reads as TGTGCCAGCAGCCGTGCGGGACAGGGGCTCGAGGGCTACACCTTC. Translated, it gives CASSRAGQGLEGYTF.

As regards this clonotype: A single base is all that separates this from a far larger clone, so a read error is likely. The gene calls are TRBV5-3 and TRBJ2-1, with D uncertain. TRBV5-3 is sorted into the ORF group, with uncertain function. This CDR3 is 15 amino acids long. The CDR3 coding sequence is TGTGCCAGCGACGGGTGGGGAAGCTCCTACAATGAGCAGCTCTTC. It translates to CASDGWGSSYNEQLF.

At least ten counts were recorded for this clonotype. The chain is built from TRBV27 and TRBJ1-1; possible D gene TRBD1, 6 bases. V lost 2 bases, J lost 2 bases, and 21 bases lay in between. Germline CDR1 and CDR2: MNHEY and SMNVEV (reference sequence). CDR3 length: 18 amino acids. In DNA form, the CDR3 reads TGTGCCAGCAGTTTACATCAGCTGGGAGGGGGTCCAAACACTGAAGCTTTCTTT. Translation: CASSLHQLGGGPNTEAFF.

This rearrangement joins TRBV30 to TRBJ1-4, with a possible D match to TRBD1 (5 bases). Trimming removed 5 bases from V and 8 bases from J, with 18 bases in between. Germline-derived CDR1 and CDR2 are GTSNPN and SVGIG (reference sequence). This CDR3 spans 14 amino acids. The CDR3: CAWDPAAGSEKLFF. The CDR3 DNA reads TGTGCCTGGGATCCGGCGGCAGGGAGCGAAAAACTGTTTTTT.

There are many counts of this clonotype. V is TRBV4-1 and J is TRBJ2-1; 7 positions match TRBD2. Germline V lookup: CDR1 MGHRA, CDR2 YSYEKL. The J segment lost 6 bases and the V segment lost 5 bases, leaving 10 bases of the junction unmatched. This CDR3 has 15 amino acids. The CDR3: CASSGGGVRTNEQFF. The CDR3 DNA follows: TGCGCCAGCAGCGGGGGAGGGGTCCGGACCAATGAGCAGTTCTTC.

A note on this clonotype: This likely traces to a read error, being one base from a far larger clone. The chain uses TRBV5-5 and TRBJ2-1, with D unclear. The CDR3 spans 11 residues. Germline assignment: CDR1 SGHKS and CDR2 YYEKEE (reference sequence). Trimming cost V 6 bases and J 10 bases, with 11 bases left between them. The CDR3, as DNA: TGTGCCAGCACCTCTGCCTACGAGCAGTTCTTC. Its translation is CASTSAYEQFF.

At least ten counts were recorded for this clonotype. The chain is built from TRBV5-4 and TRBJ2-1; TRBD2 agrees at 11 bases. The CDR3 length is 15 residues. Germline CDR1 SGHNT, CDR2 YYREEE (reference sequence). V lost 4 bases and J lost 4; bases outside the gene matches: 4. The CDR3 is CASSQTSGGYNEQFF. The CDR3 DNA is TGTGCCAGCAGCCAAACTAGCGGGGGTTACAATGAGCAGTTCTTC.